A single sample is the source of the 20 T cell receptor beta chains below, sequenced in a study of T-cell memory formation after mild COVID-19 listed by TCRdb under 2021. Library preparation employed 5' RACE. The data were produced on an Illumina NovaSeq 6000. TCRdb reanalyzed the raw reads on its own, using fastp at Q25 for trimming and MiXCR for clone calling, and kept in-frame beta chains. One record per CDR3 amino acid sequence lists the most common genes and DNA. The sample table holds 300,000 to 400,000 distinct CDR3 sequences, of which over 13% were seen once. Roughly a fifth of the sample rests with the top ten. The sequenced sample was PBMCs or a T cell subset sorted from them (not recorded which). The receptors derive from a man in his late teens or twenties who had mild COVID-19 (a few samples of this study predate the infection). The sample titles of this study are shuffled in the database, so cell type and time point are left out; the donor was told from shared clones.

The V call is TRBV2, the J call TRBJ2-6; no clear D gene. CDR1 is SNHLY, CDR2 FYNNEI, per germline. This CDR3 contains 14 residues. With 8 bases removed from V and 0 bases from J, the gap between germline ends came to 8 bases. CDR3 loop: CASGFTSGANVLTF. CDR3 nucleotide sequence: TGTGCCAGCGGGTTTACCTCTGGGGCCAACGTCCTGACTTTC. Together with reference TRBV2 and TRBJ2-6, the CDR3 gives the full variable domain: EPEVTQTPSHQVTQMGQEVILRCVPISNHLYFYWYRQILGQKVEFLVSFYNNEISEKSEIFDDQFSVERPDGSNFTLKIRSTKLEDSAMYFCASGFTSGANVLTFGAGSRLTVL.

This clonotype was observed at least ten times. V and J are TRBV12-5 and TRBJ2-1; 8 positions match TRBD2. V lost 4 bases and J lost 6; bases outside the gene matches: 8. The germline V gene encodes CDR1 LGHNT and CDR2 FRNRAP. CDR3 length equals 15 residues. In DNA, the CDR3 is TGTGCTAGTGGTTCCCAGCGGGGGAGCCGCAATGAGCAGTTCTTC. This encodes CASGSQRGSRNEQFF.

This sequence joins TRBV9 and TRBJ2-5, with 10 bases identical to TRBD1. The CDR3 is 15 amino acids. The V segment lost 4 bases and the J segment 5 bases; nucleotides outside the gene matches: 8. Germline assignment: CDR1 SGDLS and CDR2 YYNGEE. CDR3 in DNA: TGTGCCAGCAGCCCCGTGACAGGGGGCGCGGAGACCCAGTACTTC. As protein: CASSPVTGGAETQYF.

This clonotype was observed a few times. This chain connects TRBV5-1 to TRBJ2-2, with no clear D. Germline lookup yields CDR1 SGHRS and CDR2 YFSETQ. There are 14 residues in the CDR3. Trimming shortened V by 9 bases and J by 6 bases, and 18 bases separated the two germline ends. The CDR3 DNA sequence: TGCGCCACCCCCCCCCACCCATCCTCCGGGGAGCTGTTTTTT. This gives the protein CATPPHPSSGELFF.

This chain joins TRBV7-9 and TRBJ2-3; D might be TRBD2 (5 bases). V lost 5 bases to trimming and J lost 0 bases, with 15 bases between them. The CDR3 has 16 residues. CDR1 and CDR2 (germline): SEHNR, FQNEAQ (reference sequence). CDR3 sequence reads: CASSPPGTSSTDTQYF. CDR3 DNA sequence: TGTGCCAGCAGCCCACCGGGAACTTCTAGCACAGATACGCAGTATTTT.

This clonotype was observed a handful of times. The chain combines TRBV6-6 with TRBJ2-2, with 9 bases matching TRBD1. Germline trimming cut 5 bases from V and 0 bases from J; bases unmatched to any gene: 13. From germline, CDR1 is MNHNY and CDR2 SVGAGI (reference sequence). CDR3 length: 19 amino acids. The CDR3 DNA sequence: TGTGCCAGCAGTCAGACGGGGACAGGGTTGCTGGCGAACACCGGGGAGCTGTTTTTT. It translates to CASSQTGTGLLANTGELFF.

The J gene is TRBJ2-2, the V gene TRBV5-6, with 10 bases lining up with TRBD2. The V segment lost 3 bases and the J segment 2 bases; nucleotides outside the gene matches: 7. The CDR3 is made up of 17 amino acids. Germline V gene sequence: CDR1 SGHDT, CDR2 YYEEEE. CDR3 sequence reads: CASSSTSGYGNTGELFF. In DNA form, the CDR3 reads TGTGCCAGCAGCTCGACTAGCGGGTATGGTAACACCGGGGAGCTGTTTTTT.

This clonotype was observed a few times. The CDR3 nucleotides are TGTGCCATCAGTGCCCGGCAGGGCACAGATACGCAGTATTTT. Residues: CAISARQGTDTQYF. The chain links TRBV10-3 to TRBJ2-3; D remains ambiguous. This CDR3 contains 14 residues. Per germline, CDR1 ENHRY and CDR2 SYGVKD. V lost 4 bases and J 1 base, leaving 9 bases between the germline ends.

In this sample, this clonotype turned up a few times. This chain connects TRBV7-9 to TRBJ1-2; possible D gene TRBD1, 6 bases. Germline V gene lookup returns CDR1 SEHNR and CDR2 FQNEAQ (reference sequence). Trimming pared 6 bases from V and 7 bases from J, leaving 24 bases between. CDR3 size: 16 residues. Here the CDR3 reads CASRFPRRDKDAGYTF. DNA for the CDR3: TGTGCCAGCAGGTTCCCGCGCCGGGACAAGGACGCTGGCTACACCTTC. The complete variable domain, with remaining parts taken from reference TRBV7-9 and TRBJ1-2, reads DTGVSQNPRHKITKRGQNVTFRCDPISEHNRLYWYRQTLGQGPEFLTYFQNEAQLEKSRLLSDRFSAERPKGSFSTLEIQRTEQGDSAMYLCASRFPRRDKDAGYTFGSGTRLTVV.

This clonotype was observed a handful of times. The V and J genes are TRBV20-1 and TRBJ2-3; D ambiguous. V was trimmed by 5 bases and J by 6 bases, leaving 15 bases between them. Germline CDR1 is DFQATT and CDR2 is SNEGSKA (reference sequence). The CDR3 length is 13 residues. The CDR3 region is CSASPDPVDTQYF. The CDR3 bases are TGCAGTGCTTCACCAGACCCAGTCGATACGCAGTATTTT.

This clonotype was observed a handful of times. This chain connects TRBV6-1 to TRBJ1-2; weak D call: TRBD1 (5 bases). This CDR3 comprises 14 residues. V dropped 1 base and J dropped 4 bases, with 10 bases sitting between them. The germline V gene encodes CDR1 MNHNS and CDR2 SASEGT. CDR3 DNA sequence: TGTGCCAGCAGTGAAGGGGGCAGGGCCTATGGCTACACCTTC. Encoded protein: CASSEGGRAYGYTF.

This clonotype showed up many times. The genes are TRBV5-1 and TRBJ1-4; D is perhaps TRBD1 (5 bases). CDR3 length: 15 residues. The V end lost 4 bases, the J end lost 0 bases, and 10 bases lay between the germline ends. Germline CDR1 and CDR2: SGHRS and YFSETQ. The CDR3 is CASSTQGATNEKLFF. CDR3 DNA sequence: TGCGCCAGCAGCACGCAGGGTGCAACTAATGAAAAACTGTTTTTT.

This chain connects TRBV18 to TRBJ2-7; a weak D match, TRBD1 (5 bases). The CDR3 contains 13 residues. CDR1 is KGHSH, CDR2 LQKENI, per germline. V lost 2 bases to trimming and J lost 6 bases, with 11 bases between them. CDR3 in amino acids: CASSPGRQPEQYV. The DNA for the CDR3 is TGTGCCAGCTCACCAGGGCGACAGCCCGAGCAGTACGTC.

The rearrangement links TRBV18 to TRBJ1-4, with unresolved D. CDR3 length: 12 residues. Germline assignment: CDR1 KGHSH and CDR2 LQKENI. Trimming removed 4 bases from V and 7 bases from J, with 7 bases in between. The CDR3 loop is CASSLEAEKLFF. CDR3 bases: TGTGCCAGCTCACTCGAAGCTGAAAAACTGTTTTTT.

This clonotype was seen a few times. The V and J genes are TRBV6-2 or TRBV6-3 and TRBJ2-7; tentatively, D is TRBD1 (6 bases). The CDR3 is 15 residues long. V gave up 6 bases and J gave up 3 bases, with 18 bases separating them. Germline V CDR1 and CDR2: MNHEY, SVGEGT. The DNA for the CDR3 is TGTGCCAGCAGCGATTCGGCCCGACAGGTCTACGAGCAGTACGTC. It is translated as CASSDSARQVYEQYV.

This chain uses TRBV12-3 or TRBV12-4 with TRBJ2-5; no reliable D call. Trimming took off 6 bases at V and 1 base at J, with 9 bases between the two ends. The CDR3 runs 13 residues. In DNA, the CDR3 is TGTGCCAGCAGCAAGGACCGCCAAGAGACCCAGTACTTC. As protein: CASSKDRQETQYF.

The gene calls are TRBV4-2 and TRBJ2-2; 8 bases agree with TRBD2. The V and J ends lost 0 bases and 5 bases, in that order; junction bases with no gene match: 5. Germline loops: CDR1 LGHNA, CDR2 YNFKEQ. The length of the CDR3 is 16 residues. CDR3 DNA sequence: TGTGCCAGCAGCCAAGATCAGCGGGGGCGGACCGGGGAGCTGTTTTTT. It yields the protein CASSQDQRGRTGELFF.

This clonotype was observed many times. This chain links TRBV12-3 or TRBV12-4 with TRBJ1-2, with a tentative D call TRBD1 (5 bases). V lost 5 bases, J lost 1 base, and 8 bases lay in between. The CDR3 extends over 13 amino acids. The CDR3 region has the DNA TGTGCCAGCAGTCGGGGGATTAACTATGGCTACACCTTC. It yields the protein CASSRGINYGYTF.

This clonotype turned up a few times. The rearrangement links TRBV5-1 to TRBJ1-5; D ambiguous. This CDR3 region has 21 residues. The germline V gene has CDR1 SGHRS and CDR2 YFSETQ. V lost 5 bases to trimming and J lost 0 bases, with 30 bases between them. The CDR3 region is CASSIYPGGSIDVNSNQPQHF. The CDR3 DNA is TGCGCCAGCAGTATTTACCCCGGAGGGAGCATTGACGTCAATAGCAATCAGCCCCAGCATTTT.

The chain has TRBV7-9 and TRBJ1-4; D is undetermined. The CDR3 loop spans 12 amino acids. Germline V gives CDR1 SEHNR, CDR2 FQNEAQ (reference sequence). Trimming cost V 4 bases and J 7 bases, with 7 bases left between them. CDR3 DNA: TGTGCCAGCAGCTACGTGGGTGAAAAACTGTTTTTT. Its translation is CASSYVGEKLFF.